This T cell receptor (beta chain) was recovered during a study of T cells after yellow fever vaccination. The study's findings and limits: After the booster, over 95% of CD4 and roughly nine tenths of CD8 primary-response clones were re-detected. The study noted that FACS-sorted repertoires could contain abundant clonotypes contaminating from the bulk population.

The authors made TCR cDNA by 5'RACE template switching, adding a universal primer site and UMIs. MiXCR, run by TCRdb on the 5' RACE reads, gives a single entry per CDR3 protein. Found here are a few hundred thousand distinct CDR3 sequences, about 8.3% of them singletons; the top ten hold roughly 18%. This clonotype was counted a few times. The antigen remains undetermined. V gave up 0 bases and J gave up 1 base, with 13 bases separating them. CDR1 is SGHRS and CDR2 is YFSETQ in the germline V gene. The CDR3 has 16 residues. This TCR was recovered from a young man who received the YFV17D yellow fever vaccine. The V and J genes are TRBV5-1 and TRBJ1-1; maybe TRBD1 (5 bases). This specimen consisted of PBMCs, obtained roughly seven weeks after the first yellow fever vaccination. The CDR3 DNA follows: TGCGCCAGCAGCTTGGTTCCCGGGACTCAGAACACTGAAGCTTTCTTT. Its protein product is CASSLVPGTQNTEAFF. The full variable domain, in which reference TRBV5-1 and TRBJ1-1 provide the parts outside the CDR3, is KAGVTQTPRYLIKTRGQQVTLSCSPISGHRSVSWYQQTPGQGLQFLFEYFSETQRNKGNFPGRFSGRQFSNSRSEMNVSTLELGDSALYLCASSLVPGTQNTEAFFGQGTRLTVV.